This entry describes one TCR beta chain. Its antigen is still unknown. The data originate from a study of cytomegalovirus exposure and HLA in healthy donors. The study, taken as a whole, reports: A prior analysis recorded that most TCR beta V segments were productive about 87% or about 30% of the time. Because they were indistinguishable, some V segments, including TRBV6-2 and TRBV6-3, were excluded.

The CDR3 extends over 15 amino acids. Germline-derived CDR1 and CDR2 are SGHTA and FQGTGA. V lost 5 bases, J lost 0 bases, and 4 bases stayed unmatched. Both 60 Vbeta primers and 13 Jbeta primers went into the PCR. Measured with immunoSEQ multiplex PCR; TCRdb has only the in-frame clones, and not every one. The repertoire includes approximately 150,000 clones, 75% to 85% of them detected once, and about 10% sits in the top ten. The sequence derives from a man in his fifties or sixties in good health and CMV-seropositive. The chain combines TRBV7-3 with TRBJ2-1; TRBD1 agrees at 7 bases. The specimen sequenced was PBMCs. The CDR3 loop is CASSTQGLSYNEQFF. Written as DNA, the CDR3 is TGTGCCAGCAGCACACAGGGGCTCTCCTACAATGAGCAGTTCTTC.